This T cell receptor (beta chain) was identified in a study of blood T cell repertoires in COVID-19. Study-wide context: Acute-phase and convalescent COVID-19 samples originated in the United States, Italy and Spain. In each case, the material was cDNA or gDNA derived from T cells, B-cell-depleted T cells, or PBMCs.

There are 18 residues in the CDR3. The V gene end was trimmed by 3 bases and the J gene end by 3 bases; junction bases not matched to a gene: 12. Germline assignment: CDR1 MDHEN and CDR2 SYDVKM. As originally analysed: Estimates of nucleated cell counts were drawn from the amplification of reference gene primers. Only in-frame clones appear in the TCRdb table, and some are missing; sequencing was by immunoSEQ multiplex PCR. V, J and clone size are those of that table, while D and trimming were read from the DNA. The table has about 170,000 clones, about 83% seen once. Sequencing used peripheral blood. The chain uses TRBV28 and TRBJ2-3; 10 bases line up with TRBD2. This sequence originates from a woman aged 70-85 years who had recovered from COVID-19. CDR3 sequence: CASSFPRASGRGTDTQYF. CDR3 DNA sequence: TGTGCCAGCAGTTTCCCCCGGGCTAGCGGGAGAGGGACAGATACGCAGTATTTT.